Below, one TCR beta chain is given with its context. The data are from a study of CD8 T cells in Susac syndrome. The authors reverse transcribed roughly 0.5 to 1 ug RNA with random hexamers. Via MiXCR, TCRdb re-called the immunoSEQ multiplex PCR reads, giving one row per CDR3 protein. The sample holds 210,000 or so distinct CDR3 sequences, 80% to 95% seen once. V shed 6 bases and J shed 3 bases, with 14 bases lying between them. The germline gives CDR1 KGHSH, CDR2 LQKENI. The CDR3 is made up of 14 amino acids. TCR beta sequences were obtained from blood CD8+ and CD4+ T cells. The sequence came from a human donor with multiple sclerosis. Sequences were obtained from CD8+ T cells from PBMCs. This chain links TRBV18 with TRBJ2-5; D unclear. CDR3 DNA: TGTGCCAGCTCCCCCGGACCGATGGAAGAGACCCAGTACTTC. It is translated as CASSPGPMEETQYF.